One sample yielded the 17 T cell receptor beta chains listed below, sequenced in a study of shared clonotypes between healthy human individuals. Assay used: immunoSEQ multiplex PCR; TCRdb lists only in-frame clones, some missing. Of roughly 500,000 clones detected, 95% to 96% appear once; the ten largest clones hold 0.064%. Sample: naive CD4+ T cells sorted from blood. The subset is: CD45RA+ positively selected. These receptors were taken from a woman in her 30s in good health.

The V and J genes are TRBV28 and TRBJ1-2, with TRBD1 matching 9 bases. CDR1 MDHEN and CDR2 SYDVKM come from the germline V gene. Trimming cost V 7 bases and J 8 bases; bases outside gene matches: 11. This CDR3 is built from 14 residues. CDR3 sequence (DNA): TGTGCCAGCATTCTAACTGGGACAGGGCAAGGCTACACCTTC. The encoded protein is CASILTGTGQGYTF.

The genes are TRBV27 and TRBJ2-6; D is ambiguous. V was pared by 6 bases and J by 0 bases, with 9 bases between. This CDR3 comprises 15 residues. Germline V gene data show CDR1 as MNHEY and CDR2 as SMNVEV (reference sequence). This chain's CDR3 is CASRTVLSGANVLTF. DNA of the CDR3: TGTGCCAGCAGGACCGTCCTCTCTGGGGCCAACGTCCTGACTTTC.

The count of this clone is one. The chain couples TRBV15 to TRBJ1-3; D is unclear. CDR1 and CDR2 (germline): LNHNV, YYDKDF (reference sequence). V gave up 0 bases and J gave up 4 bases, with 10 bases separating them. The CDR3 covers 15 residues. For the CDR3, the DNA is TGTGCCACCAGCAGAGATTCAACAGCCGGAAACACCATATATTTT. This sequence encodes CATSRDSTAGNTIYF.

This clone appeared a single time. This rearrangement joins TRBV11-2 to TRBJ2-7; 10 positions agree with TRBD2. Germline CDR1 and CDR2: SGHAT and FQNNGV. With V trimmed by 0 bases and J by 6 bases, 5 bases remained unmatched. This CDR3 has 15 amino acids. CDR3 loop: CASSLDSLAGVEQYF. The CDR3 bases are TGTGCCAGCAGCTTAGATTCCCTAGCGGGAGTCGAGCAGTACTTC.

The chain links TRBV2 to TRBJ2-3; D not certain. Germline V gene lookup returns CDR1 SNHLY and CDR2 FYNNEI. The CDR3 runs to 14 residues. V shed 4 bases and J shed 0 bases, with 8 bases lying between them. CDR3 residues: CASSGTFSTDTQYF. As DNA, the CDR3 is TGTGCCAGCAGTGGGACCTTTAGCACAGATACGCAGTATTTT.

V usage is TRBV11-2 and J usage is TRBJ2-3, with D perhaps matching TRBD1 (8 bases). CDR1 SGHAT and CDR2 FQNNGV come from the germline V gene. V was shortened by 5 bases and J by 4 bases, with 16 bases between the two germline ends. The CDR3 spans 15 residues. The CDR3 spells CASSPRTGRADTQYF. The CDR3 coding sequence is TGTGCCAGCAGCCCAAGGACAGGGAGGGCAGATACGCAGTATTTT. Complete variable domain (other parts from reference TRBV11-2 and TRBJ2-3): EAGVAQSPRYKIIEKRQSVAFWCNPISGHATLYWYQQILGQGPKLLIQFQNNGVVDDSQLPKDRFSAERLKGVDSTLKIQPAKLEDSAVYLCASSPRTGRADTQYFGPGTRLTVL.

The chain joins TRBV5-4 to TRBJ2-7; perhaps TRBD2 as D (6 bases). CDR1 is SGHNT, CDR2 YYREEE, per germline (reference sequence). The ends were cut back, 3 bases at V and 7 bases at J, with 14 bases in the middle. The CDR3 extends over 13 amino acids. CDR3 loop: CASSSPGAGEQYF. CDR3 nucleotide sequence: TGTGCCAGCAGCTCGCCGGGAGCTGGGGAGCAGTACTTC.

This chain joins TRBV15 and TRBJ1-1; D remains ambiguous. Trimming removed 1 base from V and 3 bases from J, with 15 bases in between. Germline V CDR1 and CDR2: LNHNV, YYDKDF (reference sequence). The CDR3 is 16 amino acids. The CDR3 is CATSRVIQEEDTEAFF. CDR3 coding DNA: TGTGCCACCAGCAGAGTTATCCAGGAGGAGGACACTGAAGCTTTCTTT.

The chain recombines TRBV5-1 with TRBJ1-4, with D perhaps matching TRBD1 (5 bases). Germline values: CDR1 SGHRS, CDR2 YFSETQ. The CDR3 contains 16 residues. Trimming took off 5 bases at V and 7 bases at J, with 21 bases between the two ends. The DNA of the CDR3 is TGCGCCAGCAGACGGGATCTACGACAGACGGCTGAAAAACTGTTTTTT. This gives the protein CASRRDLRQTAEKLFF.

In DNA, the CDR3 is TGTGCCACCAGAATAGTCGGGGGCTCGGAGACCCAGTACTTC. This codes for CATRIVGGSETQYF. The rearrangement uses TRBV19 and TRBJ2-5, with D possibly called TRBD1 or TRBD2 (6 bases each). Germline CDR1 and CDR2: LNHDA and SQIVND (reference sequence). Trimming removed 10 bases from V and 5 bases from J, with 20 bases in between. The CDR3 runs 14 residues.

V usage is TRBV25-1 and J usage is TRBJ2-5; D not resolved. This CDR3 is 15 amino acids long. The V gene lost 0 bases and the J gene lost 4 bases, with 12 bases spanning the gap. CDR1 is MGHDK and CDR2 is SYGVNS in the germline V gene. CDR3 protein: CASSEYLTTSETQYF. CDR3 sequence (DNA): TGTGCCAGCAGTGAATATCTAACTACCTCAGAGACCCAGTACTTC. Full variable domain (remainder filled in from reference TRBV25-1 and TRBJ2-5): EADIYQTPRYLVIGTGKKITLECSQTMGHDKMYWYQQDPGMELHLIHYSYGVNSTEKGDLSSESTVSRIRTEHFPLTLESARPSHTSQYLCASSEYLTTSETQYFGPGTRLLVL.

V gene TRBV11-2 combines with J gene TRBJ2-7, with D perhaps TRBD1 (5 bases). Germline CDR1 SGHAT, CDR2 FQNNGV. V was cut by 5 bases and J by 3 bases, with 8 bases left in between. The CDR3 is 12 amino acids. The CDR3, as DNA: TGTGCCAGCAGCATCCAGGGCTACGAGCAGTACTTC. Encoded protein: CASSIQGYEQYF.

CDR3 residues: CASSLRAASDLHNEQFF. CDR3 coding DNA: TGTGCCAGCAGTTTGCGGGCGGCTAGCGACTTACACAATGAGCAGTTCTTC. The J gene is TRBJ2-1, the V gene TRBV28; weak D call: TRBD2 (6 bases). Germline V lookup: CDR1 MDHEN, CDR2 SYDVKM. The CDR3 is made up of 17 amino acids. V was clipped by 3 bases and J by 5 bases, with 20 bases between them.

Details on this clone: The sample holds other DNA sequences that translate to the same CDR3. This sequence joins TRBV7-2 and TRBJ2-7; D may be TRBD1 (5 bases). V dropped 1 base and J dropped 1 base, with 11 bases sitting between them. The CDR3 contains 15 residues. The germline gives CDR1 SGHTA, CDR2 FQGNSA. For the CDR3, the DNA is TGTGCCAGCAGCTTAGGGGCAGGGCCATCCTACGAGCAGTACTTC. As protein: CASSLGAGPSYEQYF.

The V and J genes are TRBV10-3 and TRBJ1-1; the D is unclear. V lost 0 bases, J lost 11 bases, and 13 bases lay in between. The CDR3 runs to 13 residues. CDR1 is ENHRY and CDR2 is SYGVKD in the germline V gene. The CDR3 loop is CAISESLEVGAFF. The DNA of the CDR3 is TGTGCCATCAGTGAGTCTTTGGAGGTGGGGGCTTTCTTT.

The chain uses TRBV6-1 and TRBJ2-5; D call uncertain. The length of the CDR3 is 12 residues. V gave up 5 bases and J gave up 5 bases, with 9 bases separating them. Germline values: CDR1 MNHNS, CDR2 SASEGT. The CDR3 region is CASSPLWETQYF. DNA of the CDR3: TGTGCCAGCAGTCCCTTGTGGGAGACCCAGTACTTC.

This chain uses TRBV13 with TRBJ2-5; D is uncertain. With the DNA end fitting TRBJ2-7 better, the J assignment may be wrong. The V gene's germline CDR1 is PRHDT and CDR2 FYEKMQ (reference sequence). The CDR3 is made up of 14 amino acids. Here the CDR3 reads CASSPPGRSYEQYF. CDR3 nucleotide sequence: TGTGCCAGCAGCCCACCCGGACGGTCCTACGAGCAGTACTTC.